One and the same sample provided the 7 T cell receptor beta chains below, sequenced in a study of T cells in Graves' hyperthyroidism and ophthalmopathy. What was amplified from RNA transcripts were TCR beta CDR3 regions. The TCR CDR3 first-round RT-PCR relied on the HTBI primer set. TCRdb re-analysed the multiplex PCR reads in MiXCR, keeping a single row per CDR3 protein. The sample yields approximately 400,000 distinct CDR3 sequences, 11% to 15% seen once. Input material: blood. These receptors all come from a man aged 45 to 65 with Graves' ophthalmopathy.

This clonotype was found many times. The chain recombines TRBV7-3 with TRBJ2-3, with 10 nucleotides matching TRBD2. V gave up 5 bases and J gave up 5 bases; unmatched junction bases: 7. Germline assignment: CDR1 SGHTA and CDR2 FQGTGA. This CDR3 spans 15 amino acids. The CDR3 reads CASSRGLADRDTQYF. In nucleotides, the CDR3 is TGTGCCAGCAGCCGCGGACTAGCGGACAGAGATACGCAGTATTTT.

In this sample, this clonotype turned up many times. The genes are TRBV20-1 and TRBJ1-3; a weak D match, TRBD1 (6 bases). Looked up from germline, CDR1 is DFQATT and CDR2 is SNEGSKA (reference sequence). This CDR3 spans 15 amino acids. Trimming shortened V by 0 bases and J by 0 bases, and 9 bases separated the two germline ends. The CDR3 here is CSARDSGASGNTIYF. The CDR3 bases are TGCAGTGCTAGAGATTCAGGGGCCTCTGGAAACACCATATATTTT.

This clonotype was observed a few times. The chain employs TRBV5-6 and TRBJ2-3; D remains ambiguous. The CDR3 runs 15 residues. Germline values: CDR1 SGHDT, CDR2 YYEEEE. Trimming took off 5 bases at V and 1 base at J, with 14 bases between the two ends. For the CDR3, the DNA is TGTGCCAGCAGATATGGGTCCCCTGGCACAGATACGCAGTATTTT. Translated: CASRYGSPGTDTQYF.

This clonotype was seen repeatedly, ten times or more. The gene calls are TRBV30 and TRBJ2-1; 7 nucleotides align to TRBD2. From germline, CDR1 is GTSNPN and CDR2 SVGIG (reference sequence). With 2 bases clipped from V and 6 bases from J, the junction kept 4 bases outside the gene matches. There are 13 residues in the CDR3. The CDR3 is CAWSRGLTNEQFF. The DNA for the CDR3 is TGTGCCTGGAGTAGGGGACTAACCAATGAGCAGTTCTTC.

There are many counts of this clonotype. J is TRBJ2-4 and V is TRBV20-1; no reliable D call. The germline V and J ends were trimmed by 1 base and 0 bases, with 13 bases remaining between them. The CDR3 length is 16 residues. Germline V lookup: CDR1 DFQATT, CDR2 SNEGSKA (reference sequence). CDR3 sequence reads: CSARVGQHIAKNIQYF. The CDR3 DNA sequence: TGCAGTGCTAGAGTCGGGCAACACATAGCCAAAAACATTCAGTACTTC.

Many counts were recorded for this clonotype. The chain is built from TRBV6-1 and TRBJ2-6; D remains ambiguous. The CDR3 runs 14 residues. Germline V gene sequence: CDR1 MNHNS, CDR2 SASEGT. V was clipped by 6 bases and J by 2 bases, with 8 bases between them. The CDR3 nucleotides read TGTGCCAGCAGGTATAACCCTGGGGCCAACGTCCTGACTTTC. The encoded protein is CASRYNPGANVLTF.

This clonotype was picked up a small number of times. This chain joins TRBV20-1 and TRBJ2-3; 8 nucleotides match TRBD2. The trim removed 6 bases at V and 0 bases at J, leaving 2 bases unmatched. Looked up from germline, CDR1 is DFQATT and CDR2 is SNEGSKA (reference sequence). The CDR3 covers 13 residues. CDR3 region: CSAVAGSTDTQYF. The DNA of the CDR3 is TGCAGTGCCGTAGCGGGGAGCACAGATACGCAGTATTTT.